This T cell receptor (beta chain) is drawn from a study of shared clonotypes between healthy human individuals. Positively selected for CCR7, the CD45RO-negative cells used as naive CD8 cells excluded terminally differentiated effector memory CD45RA+ cells. The CDR3 is 16 residues long. The ends lost 1 base at V and 7 bases at J; junction bases unmatched: 5. Germline V gene sequence: CDR1 LNHNV, CDR2 YYDKDF (reference sequence). The method was immunoSEQ multiplex PCR; TCRdb's version includes in-frame clones alone and lacks a portion of them. This sample has hundreds of thousands of clones, with roughly 98% found just once.

This receptor was identified in a man aged 25 to 45 in good health. Sequences were obtained from naive CD8+ T cells sorted from blood. The rearrangement links TRBV15 to TRBJ2-1; 12 bases match TRBD1. The DNA for the CDR3 is TGTGCCACCAGCAGAGTTGGGGACAGGGGGCAAAATGAGCAGTTCTTC. Translation gives CATSRVGDRGQNEQFF.